The clone carrying this T cell receptor (beta chain) counts as large. Its antigen is still unknown. The CDR3 consists of 17 residues. J gave up 8 bases and V 0 bases, and 12 bases lay outside the gene matches. Per the germline V gene, CDR1 is SGDLS and CDR2 is YYNGEE. The protocol was immunoSEQ multiplex PCR, while the TCRdb copy is restricted to in-frame clones and leaves out a portion. The sample lists approximately 20,000 clones, around four fifths seen once, with around 20% in the top ten. The data originate from a study of OX40 agonist ivuxolimab in advanced cancers. Whole-study context: Patients were infused with ivuxolimab every 2 weeks at 0.01 to 10 mg/kg.

Overall study findings and caveats: In general, CD8+ T cells held more expanded clones than CD4+ did, on average. The investigators did not determine what antigen specificity the expanded peripheral T cells had.

The genes are TRBV9 and TRBJ2-1, with TRBD2 identical over 9 bases. This specimen consisted of CD4+ or CD8+ T cells sorted from blood, obtained in a trial of the OX40 agonist ivuxolimab. This sequence was found in an adult with an advanced solid tumor such as melanoma, head and neck, liver or kidney cancer. The CDR3 loop is CASSVDGSGSAHDEQFF. Here the CDR3 DNA reads TGTGCCAGCAGCGTAGATGGTAGCGGGAGTGCTCACGATGAGCAGTTCTTC.